The T cell receptor (beta chain) under discussion was sequenced for a study of blood T cell repertoires in COVID-19. About the study: There were acute and convalescent COVID-19 samples, and they came from the United States, Italy and Spain. In each case, the material was cDNA or gDNA derived from T cells, B-cell-depleted T cells, or PBMCs.

Under the authors' procedure: Quantification of nucleated cells was approximated via reference gene primer amplification. Method: immunoSEQ multiplex PCR; TCRdb's copy keeps in-frame clones and lacks some. That table gives V, J and clone size, and the DNA gave D and trimming. The table shows some 230,000 clones, with around 83% occurring only once. Enrolment of Seattle patients took place during active infection, and they were followed longitudinally. Trimming left V 2 bases short and J 4 bases short, with 5 bases between. Germline CDR1 reads SEHNR; CDR2 reads FQNEAQ (reference sequence). The length of the CDR3 is 12 residues.

This chain uses TRBV7-9 with TRBJ2-5; D unresolved. The origin of this receptor is a woman in her forties or fifties with COVID-19, enrolled during active disease. Sequences were obtained from peripheral blood. The CDR3 loop is CASSLLRETQYF. The CDR3 DNA sequence: TGTGCCAGCAGCTTACTACGAGAGACCCAGTACTTC.